One sample yielded the 22 T cell receptor beta chains listed below, sequenced in a study of blood T cell repertoires in COVID-19. TCRdb's table, derived via immunoSEQ multiplex PCR, lists solely in-frame clones and lacks some. The table includes about 44,000 clones, around 87% detected once. The sample comprised peripheral blood. The receptor source for this set is a woman older than 75 in a cohort sampled during active or convalescent COVID-19.

The chain employs TRBV11-2 and TRBJ2-4; D may be TRBD1 (6 bases). The CDR3 contains 16 residues. The germline gives CDR1 SGHAT, CDR2 FQNNGV. V lost 4 bases and J lost 5, with 18 bases in between. CDR3 loop: CASSSDLPGQENIQYF. The CDR3, as DNA: TGTGCCAGCAGCTCAGACCTCCCGGGACAAGAAAACATTCAGTACTTC.

The chain has TRBV3-1 (or the pseudogene TRBV3-2) and TRBJ1-1; possible D gene TRBD1, 5 bases. Germline loops: CDR1 LGHDT, CDR2 YNNKEL (reference sequence). CDR3 length: 14 residues. Between the trimmed V and J ends, which lost 4 bases and 4 bases, there was a span of 13 bases. The DNA of the CDR3 is TGTGCCAGCAGCCTGGGGCGGGGCGGCACTGAAGCTTTCTTT. This translates into CASSLGRGGTEAFF.

This clone turned up a few times. The chain joins TRBV10-3 to TRBJ1-2; no reliable D call. Germline V gene data show CDR1 as ENHRY and CDR2 as SYGVKD. V was cut by 7 bases and J by 1 base, with 7 bases left in between. The CDR3 consists of 12 residues. The CDR3 region is CAITPDNYGYTF. CDR3 in DNA: TGTGCCATCACTCCAGATAACTATGGCTACACCTTC.

The V and J genes are TRBV12-3 or TRBV12-4 and TRBJ1-2; TRBD1 might be the D (6 bases). Trimming stripped 5 bases from V and 3 bases from J, with 10 bases between. The CDR3 has 13 residues. The CDR3 reads CASSGTSDYGYTF. In DNA, the CDR3 is TGTGCCAGCAGTGGGACATCTGACTATGGCTACACCTTC.

This chain uses TRBV24-1 with TRBJ1-6; 9 bases line up with TRBD1. V shed 10 bases, J shed 0 bases, and the junction held 0 bases outside the gene matches. This CDR3 contains 14 residues. CDR1 KGHDR and CDR2 SFDVKD come from the germline V gene. The CDR3 is CATTGGSYNSPLHF. DNA for the CDR3: TGTGCCACGACAGGGGGCTCCTATAATTCACCCCTCCACTTT.

This chain connects TRBV11-3 to TRBJ2-3; the D gene is possibly TRBD2 (5 bases). Trimming cost V 0 bases and J 3 bases, with 16 bases left between them. CDR3 length: 17 amino acids. CDR1 and CDR2 (germline): SGHNT, YENEEA. The CDR3 sequence: CASSLDYSQRGTDTQYF. CDR3 in DNA: TGTGCCAGCAGCTTAGATTACAGCCAACGAGGGACAGATACGCAGTATTTT.

This clone was recorded only once. This chain links TRBV3-1 (or the pseudogene TRBV3-2) with TRBJ1-2, with TRBD1 matching 8 bases. This CDR3 has 14 residues. Germline V CDR1 and CDR2: LGHDT, YNNKEL (reference sequence). The ends lost 0 bases at V and 13 bases at J; junction bases unmatched: 10. CDR3 sequence: CASSQDAVQGVFTF. In DNA form, the CDR3 reads TGTGCCAGCAGCCAAGACGCGGTACAGGGGGTCTTCACCTTC.

There are a few counts of this clone. The V and J genes are TRBV19 and TRBJ2-7; 8 bases map to TRBD1. The V segment lost 5 bases and the J segment 0 bases; nucleotides outside the gene matches: 6. This CDR3 is built from 15 residues. CDR1 is LNHDA, CDR2 SQIVND, per germline (reference sequence). The CDR3 spells CASSYWTGSSYEQYF. Here the CDR3 DNA reads TGTGCCAGTAGTTATTGGACAGGGAGCTCCTACGAGCAGTACTTC.

This chain links TRBV5-1 with TRBJ2-2; 7 nucleotides agree with TRBD2. Germline values: CDR1 SGHRS, CDR2 YFSETQ. The CDR3 runs to 15 residues. V gave up 4 bases and J gave up 4 bases; unmatched junction bases: 7. CDR3 in amino acids: CASSRGDSGTGELFF. The DNA of the CDR3 is TGCGCCAGCAGCCGGGGGGACTCCGGCACCGGGGAGCTGTTTTTT.

This clone was detected once. The chain recombines TRBV10-2 with TRBJ1-2; 10 positions match TRBD1. There are 16 residues in the CDR3. V shed 6 bases, J shed 4 bases, and the junction held 11 bases outside the gene matches. CDR1 and CDR2 from the germline V gene are WSHSY and SAAADI. CDR3 in amino acids: CASSVGQGVSGYGYTF. DNA of the CDR3: TGCGCCAGCAGCGTCGGACAGGGGGTATCGGGCTATGGCTACACCTTC.

The table lists this clone with a count of one. The rearrangement links TRBV11-3 to TRBJ2-1; D is undetermined. CDR1 is SGHNT and CDR2 is YENEEA in the germline V gene. V lost 1 base to trimming and J lost 9 bases, with 4 bases between them. The CDR3 has 11 amino acids. The CDR3 sequence: CASSLGIEQFF. The CDR3 region has the DNA TGTGCCAGCAGCTTAGGTATTGAGCAGTTCTTC. The full variable domain, completed using reference TRBV11-3 and TRBJ2-1, is EAGVVQSPRYKIIEKKQPVAFWCNPISGHNTLYWYLQNLGQGPELLIRYENEEAVDDSQLPKDRFSAERLKGVDSTLKIQPAELGDSAVYLCASSLGIEQFFGPGTRLTVL.

The gene calls are TRBV6-2 or TRBV6-3 and TRBJ2-7, with TRBD2 matching 15 bases. In germline, CDR1 is MNHEY, CDR2 SVGEGT. The V segment lost 2 bases and the J segment 4 bases; nucleotides outside the gene matches: 12. The CDR3 is made up of 19 amino acids. CDR3 loop: CASSYTGTSGRRYHYEQYF. CDR3 nucleotide sequence: TGTGCCAGCAGTTACACCGGGACTAGCGGGAGGAGGTACCATTACGAGCAGTACTTC.

This chain uses TRBV7-9 with TRBJ2-1, with 8 nucleotides matching TRBD2. This CDR3 contains 17 residues. V was pared by 1 base and J by 6 bases, with 11 bases of the junction left unmatched. From germline, CDR1 is SEHNR and CDR2 FQNEAQ (reference sequence). CDR3 in amino acids: CASSLGAGVGWGNEQFF. The CDR3 DNA sequence: TGTGCCAGCAGCTTAGGAGCGGGAGTAGGATGGGGCAATGAGCAGTTCTTC.

The chain links TRBV5-1 to TRBJ2-5; the match to TRBD2 covers 11 bases. The trim removed 2 bases at V and 4 bases at J, leaving 1 base unmatched. The length of the CDR3 is 14 residues. The germline gives CDR1 SGHRS, CDR2 YFSETQ. The CDR3 nucleotides are TGCGCCAGCAGCTTTAGCGGGGGGGCAGAGACCCAGTACTTC. Protein sequence: CASSFSGGAETQYF.

J is TRBJ1-1 and V is TRBV5-1, with 7 bases that match TRBD1. Germline V gives CDR1 SGHRS, CDR2 YFSETQ. V lost 1 base, J lost 0 bases, and 9 bases stayed unmatched. The CDR3 consists of 17 residues. CDR3: CASSLSGTARMNTEAFF. In DNA, the CDR3 is TGCGCCAGCAGCTTGTCGGGGACAGCCCGGATGAACACTGAAGCTTTCTTT.

The chain links TRBV5-8 to TRBJ2-7; 7 bases map to TRBD1. CDR1 and CDR2 from the germline V gene are SGHTS and YDEGEE. The CDR3 contains 15 residues. The junction had 9 bases not matched to a gene; V was cut back by 4 bases and J by 2 bases. CDR3 in amino acids: CASSPTGTVAYEQYF. CDR3 coding DNA: TGTGCCAGCAGCCCTACCGGGACAGTTGCCTACGAGCAGTACTTC.

The gene calls are TRBV6-1 and TRBJ1-5; a weak D match, TRBD1 (6 bases). Between the trimmed V and J ends, which lost 1 base and 2 bases, there was a span of 12 bases. The CDR3 runs to 16 residues. Per germline, CDR1 MNHNS and CDR2 SASEGT. The CDR3 nucleotides are TGTGCCAGCAGTGAAGGCGTGGGGGCCGGCAATCAGCCCCAGCATTTT. Translation: CASSEGVGAGNQPQHF.

Only a few counts were recorded for this clone. The V gene is TRBV5-1, the J gene TRBJ2-7, with D possibly matching TRBD1 (5 bases). This CDR3 is 15 amino acids long. Germline CDR1 reads SGHRS; CDR2 reads YFSETQ. V shed 4 bases and J shed 1 base, with 15 bases lying between them. The CDR3 loop reads CASSPDSWTSYEQYF. The CDR3 nucleotides read TGCGCCAGCAGCCCAGACTCGTGGACATCCTACGAGCAGTACTTC.

J is TRBJ1-1 and V is TRBV27; 9 bases align to TRBD1. CDR1 MNHEY and CDR2 SMNVEV come from the germline V gene (reference sequence). The CDR3 has 17 residues. The V and J ends lost 0 bases and 2 bases, in that order; junction bases with no gene match: 7. The CDR3 region has the DNA TGTGCCAGCAGTTTATCGGGACAGGGAGTAAGAAACACTGAAGCTTTCTTT. Translated, it gives CASSLSGQGVRNTEAFF.

The chain joins TRBV10-2 to TRBJ2-1, with 7 bases that match TRBD2. CDR3 length equals 16 residues. Germline V gene data show CDR1 as WSHSY and CDR2 as SAAADI. V was clipped by 2 bases and J by 6 bases; unmatched bases: 10. The CDR3 reads CASSEAGLHLGNEQFF. CDR3 bases: TGCGCCAGCAGTGAGGCGGGACTACATCTTGGCAATGAGCAGTTCTTC.

This chain connects TRBV13 to TRBJ1-1; 7 bases are a match to TRBD1. V lost 2 bases to trimming and J lost 7 bases; unmatched junction nucleotides: 4. This CDR3 comprises 13 residues. Germline CDR1 is PRHDT and CDR2 is FYEKMQ (reference sequence). The CDR3 protein is CASSLFRGNEAFF. Written as DNA, the CDR3 is TGTGCCAGCAGCTTATTCAGGGGGAATGAAGCTTTCTTT.

J is TRBJ2-7 and V is TRBV7-9, with 7 bases aligning to TRBD1. Trimming took 4 bases from V and 2 from J; bases not matched to a gene: 5. Looked up from germline, CDR1 is SEHNR and CDR2 is FQNEAQ (reference sequence). The length of the CDR3 is 14 residues. CDR3 bases: TGTGCCAGCAGCTCCTCAGGGGGACCCTACGAGCAGTACTTC. Translated, it gives CASSSSGGPYEQYF. Looking up the rest from reference TRBV7-9 and TRBJ2-7 gives the full variable domain: DTGVSQNPRHKITKRGQNVTFRCDPISEHNRLYWYRQTLGQGPEFLTYFQNEAQLEKSRLLSDRFSAERPKGSFSTLEIQRTEQGDSAMYLCASSSSGGPYEQYFGPGTRLTVT.